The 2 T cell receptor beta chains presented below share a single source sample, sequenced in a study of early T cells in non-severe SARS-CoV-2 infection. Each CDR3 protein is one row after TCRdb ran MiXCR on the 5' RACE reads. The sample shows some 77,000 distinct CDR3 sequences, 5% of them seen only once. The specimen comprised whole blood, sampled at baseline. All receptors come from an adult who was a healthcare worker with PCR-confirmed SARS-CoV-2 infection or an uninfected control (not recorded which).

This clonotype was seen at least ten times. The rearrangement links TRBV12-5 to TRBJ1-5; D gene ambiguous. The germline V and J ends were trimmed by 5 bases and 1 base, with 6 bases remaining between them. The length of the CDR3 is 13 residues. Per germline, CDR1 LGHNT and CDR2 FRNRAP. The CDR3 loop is CASGLDSNQPQHF. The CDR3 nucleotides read TGTGCTAGTGGTCTGGACAGCAATCAGCCCCAGCATTTT.

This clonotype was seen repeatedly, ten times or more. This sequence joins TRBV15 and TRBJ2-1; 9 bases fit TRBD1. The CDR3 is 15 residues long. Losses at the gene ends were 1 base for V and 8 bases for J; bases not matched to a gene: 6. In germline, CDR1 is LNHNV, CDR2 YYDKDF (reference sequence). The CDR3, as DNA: TGTGCCACCAGCAGAGGGGGACAGGGCTGGGATGAGCAGTTCTTC. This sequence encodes CATSRGGQGWDEQFF.